Below, 29 T cell receptor beta chains from the same sample are listed, as sequenced in a study of T-cell memory formation after mild COVID-19. TCRdb independently ran MiXCR on the 5' RACE reads; one entry per CDR3 protein. The data contain about 190,000 distinct CDR3 sequences, around 19% of them seen just once; the ten biggest clones take up around 2.4%. Sequenced sample: PBMCs or a T cell subset sorted from them (not recorded which). The receptors come from an adult woman who had mild COVID-19 (a few samples of this study predate the infection). Cell type and time point are not known.

This clonotype has just a few counts. V gene TRBV7-9 combines with J gene TRBJ1-4, with TRBD1 matching over 7 bases. Germline V gene sequence: CDR1 SEHNR, CDR2 FQNEAQ (reference sequence). This CDR3 is 16 amino acids long. The trim removed 5 bases at V and 4 bases at J, leaving 10 bases unmatched. CDR3 nucleotide sequence: TGTGCCAGCAGCCCCGGGACAGTGGGGGGTAATGAAAAACTGTTTTTT. Translated, it gives CASSPGTVGGNEKLFF.

This clonotype was seen more than once but under ten times. The chain links TRBV3-1 to TRBJ2-7; 8 bases are shared with TRBD1. CDR1 and CDR2 (germline): LGHDT, YNNKEL (reference sequence). After removal of 1 base from V and 2 bases from J, the junction contained 4 bases not matched to a gene. CDR3 length equals 15 residues. The CDR3 DNA is TGTGCCAGCAGCCAAGCGGGACAGGTCACCTACGAGCAGTACTTC. Residues: CASSQAGQVTYEQYF.

The genes are TRBV12-3 or TRBV12-4 and TRBJ2-2, with 7 bases that match TRBD1. Germline trimming cut 6 bases from V and 5 bases from J; bases unmatched to any gene: 6. The CDR3 length is 14 residues. This CDR3 reads CASRGTVETGELFF. CDR3 DNA: TGTGCCAGCAGAGGGACAGTAGAAACCGGGGAGCTGTTTTTT.

The chain links TRBV18 to TRBJ2-4; the D is unclear. CDR1 and CDR2 from the germline V gene are KGHSH and LQKENI. CDR3 length: 14 residues. V lost 6 bases to trimming and J lost 0 bases, with 9 bases between them. CDR3 residues: CASSPPAAKNIQYF. CDR3 coding DNA: TGTGCCAGCTCTCCCCCGGCAGCCAAAAACATTCAGTACTTC.

This clonotype was detected only a few times. This sequence joins TRBV6-6 and TRBJ2-2; D is perhaps TRBD1 (5 bases). There are 16 residues in the CDR3. Deletions cut 5 bases from V and 1 base from J, with 14 bases between. Per the germline V gene, CDR1 is MNHNY and CDR2 is SVGAGI (reference sequence). The CDR3 is CASSQGPVVNTGELFF. CDR3 sequence (DNA): TGTGCCAGCAGTCAGGGTCCCGTCGTGAACACCGGGGAGCTGTTTTTT.

This chain links TRBV20-1 with TRBJ2-3, with 10 bases that match TRBD1. The CDR3 has 14 residues. V was pared by 6 bases and J by 4 bases, with 7 bases of the junction left unmatched. CDR1 and CDR2 from the germline V gene are DFQATT and SNEGSKA (reference sequence). The CDR3: CSAGTGVQSDTQYF. The CDR3, as DNA: TGCAGTGCCGGGACAGGGGTGCAGTCAGATACGCAGTATTTT.

This clonotype was observed a handful of times. The rearrangement joins TRBV5-1 to TRBJ2-7; D may be TRBD1 (6 bases). The germline V and J ends were trimmed by 0 bases and 3 bases, with 7 bases remaining between them. Germline V gives CDR1 SGHRS, CDR2 YFSETQ. The CDR3 extends over 13 amino acids. CDR3 loop: CASSLDRDYEQYF. Here the CDR3 DNA reads TGCGCCAGCAGCTTGGACAGGGACTACGAGCAGTACTTC.

V gene TRBV5-1 combines with J gene TRBJ2-3; possibly TRBD1 or TRBD2 for D (5 bases each). V lost 2 bases to trimming and J lost 0 bases, with 13 bases between them. Germline V lookup: CDR1 SGHRS, CDR2 YFSETQ. The CDR3 is made up of 16 amino acids. In DNA, the CDR3 is TGCGCCAGCAGCTTACCCCGGGGCGTGAGCACAGATACGCAGTATTTT. The encoded protein is CASSLPRGVSTDTQYF.

The V call is TRBV30, the J call TRBJ2-5, with D perhaps TRBD1 (6 bases). The CDR3 loop spans 12 amino acids. Germline CDR1 is GTSNPN and CDR2 is SVGIG (reference sequence). Between the trimmed V and J ends, which lost 6 bases and 5 bases, there was a span of 13 bases. The CDR3 region is CACTGSGETQYF. The CDR3 nucleotides are TGTGCCTGTACAGGGTCGGGGGAGACCCAGTACTTC. Full variable domain (outside the CDR3, taken from reference TRBV30 and TRBJ2-5): SQTIHQWPATLVQPVGSPLSLECTVEGTSNPNLYWYRQAAGRGLQLLFYSVGIGQISSEVPQNLSASRPQDRQFILSSKKLLLSDSGFYLCACTGSGETQYFGPGTRLLVL.

This chain uses TRBV4-3 with TRBJ2-3; 9 bases map to TRBD1. V was clipped by 3 bases and J by 0 bases; unmatched bases: 1. In germline, CDR1 is LGHNA, CDR2 YSLEER. This CDR3 spans 15 amino acids. The CDR3 nucleotides are TGCGCCAGCAGCCACGGGACAGGGAGCACAGATACGCAGTATTTT. The encoded protein is CASSHGTGSTDTQYF.

The V gene is TRBV15, the J gene TRBJ2-7; TRBD1 agrees at 7 bases. The CDR3 consists of 13 residues. Germline CDR1 reads LNHNV; CDR2 reads YYDKDF (reference sequence). The V segment lost 3 bases and the J segment 3 bases; nucleotides outside the gene matches: 2. In nucleotides, the CDR3 is TGTGCCACCAGCAGGGACAGGTTCTACGAGCAGTACTTC. It is translated as CATSRDRFYEQYF.

Points on this clonotype: Being one base from a much bigger clone, this may be a read error. CDR3 sequence: CASRSGTGSETKYF. The DNA of the CDR3 is TGCGCCAGCAGATCCGGGACAGGGTCCGAGACCAAGTACTTC. V usage is TRBV5-1 and J usage is TRBJ2-5; 9 bases map to TRBD1. The CDR3 contains 14 residues. CDR1 is SGHRS and CDR2 is YFSETQ in the germline V gene.

The sample holds a few counts of this clonotype. This chain uses TRBV3-1 with TRBJ2-7; D remains ambiguous. CDR3 length: 12 residues. Germline assignment: CDR1 LGHDT and CDR2 YNNKEL (reference sequence). Trimming removed 2 bases at V and 6 bases at J, with 8 bases between. In DNA, the CDR3 is TGTGCCAGCAGCCAACCGTTCAGCGAGCAGTACTTC. As protein: CASSQPFSEQYF.

This clonotype was seen a handful of times. The chain links TRBV3-1 to TRBJ1-4; D call uncertain. The CDR3 extends over 14 amino acids. With 3 bases removed from V and 14 bases from J, the gap between germline ends came to 19 bases. Germline V CDR1 and CDR2: LGHDT, YNNKEL (reference sequence). The CDR3 DNA reads as TGTGCCAGCAGCCATCTCGGCGGGAGAAAACGGCTGTTTTTT. This translates into CASSHLGGRKRLFF.

In this sample, this clonotype turned up a few times. The V and J genes are TRBV7-8 and TRBJ1-5, with unresolved D. The V end was cut by 3 bases, the J end by 0 bases, with 12 bases between. CDR3 length: 16 amino acids. Per the germline V gene, CDR1 is SGHVS and CDR2 is FQNEAQ. CDR3 loop: CASSFRRGRSNQPQHF. The CDR3 DNA sequence: TGTGCCAGCAGCTTCCGTCGCGGCCGTAGCAATCAGCCCCAGCATTTT.

This clonotype was recorded a few times. The gene calls are TRBV7-7 and TRBJ2-7, with D perhaps TRBD2 (6 bases). V shed 5 bases and J shed 2 bases, with 10 bases lying between them. Germline V CDR1 and CDR2: SSHAT, FNYEAQ (reference sequence). The CDR3 is 13 amino acids. The CDR3 region is CASSAGPTYEQYF. The CDR3 region has the DNA TGTGCCAGCAGCGCGGGACCTACCTACGAGCAGTACTTC.

This clonotype was seen a few times. In DNA, the CDR3 is TGTGCCAGCAGCTTAATAGCGGGAGCCGGGGAGCTGTTTTTT. It codes for CASSLIAGAGELFF. The chain is built from TRBV7-9 and TRBJ2-2, with 9 positions matching TRBD2. Germline assignment: CDR1 SEHNR and CDR2 FQNEAQ (reference sequence). The CDR3 length is 14 residues. With V trimmed by 2 bases and J by 6 bases, 1 base remained unmatched.

This clonotype showed up just a few times. The chain combines TRBV7-9 with TRBJ2-4; maybe TRBD2 (7 bases). This CDR3 is 15 amino acids long. The germline V gene has CDR1 SEHNR and CDR2 FQNEAQ (reference sequence). The germline V and J ends were trimmed by 1 base and 5 bases, with 12 bases remaining between them. In DNA form, the CDR3 reads TGTGCCAGCAGCTTAGGAGGGGGGGCGCAAAACATTCAGTACTTC. Its protein product is CASSLGGGAQNIQYF.

V is TRBV20-1 and J is TRBJ2-1; 10 bases are a match to TRBD2. CDR1 and CDR2 (germline): DFQATT, SNEGSKA (reference sequence). With 1 base clipped from V and 9 bases from J, the junction kept 12 bases outside the gene matches. The CDR3 extends over 16 amino acids. CDR3 nucleotides: TGCAGTGCTAGAGTGATGGGAGCTAGCGGGAGATCTGAGCAGTTCTTC. It encodes CSARVMGASGRSEQFF.

This clonotype came up a few times. The chain employs TRBV7-3 and TRBJ2-5; D is unclear. Germline CDR1 and CDR2: SGHTA and FQGTGA. The ends were cut back, 1 base at V and 7 bases at J, with 13 bases in the middle. The CDR3 has 14 residues. The CDR3 is CASSLNPGLGTQYF. For the CDR3, the DNA is TGTGCCAGCAGCTTAAACCCAGGCCTTGGGACCCAGTACTTC.

This clonotype was seen a few times. The chain couples TRBV30 to TRBJ1-1; D gene ambiguous. CDR1 is GTSNPN and CDR2 is SVGIG in the germline V gene (reference sequence). The CDR3 loop spans 13 amino acids. V dropped 2 bases and J dropped 0 bases, with 7 bases sitting between them. The CDR3 DNA follows: TGTGCCTGGAGTACCGACATGAACACTGAAGCTTTCTTT. Translating gives CAWSTDMNTEAFF.

The J gene is TRBJ2-3, the V gene TRBV6-2 or TRBV6-3; 7 bases align to TRBD2. The CDR3 extends over 16 amino acids. Germline CDR1 and CDR2: MNHEY and SVGEGT. Unmatched junction bases numbered 13, after V lost 0 bases and J lost 10 bases. The CDR3 DNA follows: TGTGCCAGCAGTTACTCCGGGGCGGGAGCCCCCGATGCGCAGTATTTT. Residues: CASSYSGAGAPDAQYF.

The chain employs TRBV9 and TRBJ2-5, with TRBD2 matching over 12 bases. The CDR3 is 18 amino acids. Germline V gene sequence: CDR1 SGDLS, CDR2 YYNGEE. The trim removed 0 bases at V and 4 bases at J, leaving 10 bases unmatched. The CDR3 nucleotides read TGTGCCAGCAGCGTAGGGGTCTCGGCTAGCGGGAGGGGAGAGACCCAGTACTTC. Translated, it gives CASSVGVSASGRGETQYF.

This clonotype was observed a handful of times. V is TRBV9 and J is TRBJ1-1; 8 bases line up with TRBD1. Trimming at V came to 4 bases and at J to 6 bases, leaving 8 bases not matched to a gene. CDR3 length equals 14 residues. Germline-derived CDR1 and CDR2 are SGDLS and YYNGEE. CDR3 loop: CASSPRTGLAEAFF. The CDR3 DNA reads TGTGCCAGCAGCCCCCGGACAGGGCTTGCTGAAGCTTTCTTT. The full variable domain, its missing parts supplied by reference TRBV9 and TRBJ1-1, is DSGVTQTPKHLITATGQRVTLRCSPRSGDLSVYWYQQSLDQGLQFLIQYYNGEERAKGNILERFSAQQFPDLHSELNLSSLELGDSALYFCASSPRTGLAEAFFGQGTRLTVV.

The rearrangement joins TRBV14 to TRBJ2-3; the match to TRBD1 covers 7 bases. With 4 bases clipped from V and 3 bases from J, the junction kept 10 bases outside the gene matches. This CDR3 contains 16 residues. Germline assignment: CDR1 SGHDN and CDR2 FVKESK. CDR3 residues: CASSPTDRRLTDTQYF. CDR3 bases: TGTGCCAGCAGCCCGACGGACAGGCGATTAACAGATACGCAGTATTTT.

The chain has TRBV7-2 and TRBJ2-2, with D possibly being TRBD2 (5 bases). With 5 bases removed from V and 4 bases from J, the gap between germline ends came to 11 bases. This CDR3 contains 14 residues. In germline, CDR1 is SGHTA, CDR2 FQGNSA. CDR3 region: CASSPTRTTGELFF. The CDR3 DNA reads TGTGCCAGCAGCCCTACTAGAACCACCGGGGAGCTGTTTTTT.

The chain has TRBV11-2 and TRBJ1-1; possibly TRBD1 for D (5 bases). V lost 0 bases and J 6 bases, leaving 11 bases between the germline ends. Germline V lookup: CDR1 SGHAT, CDR2 FQNNGV. CDR3 length: 14 amino acids. The CDR3 protein is CASSLERQSSEAFF. In DNA form, the CDR3 reads TGTGCCAGCAGCTTAGAGCGACAGTCATCTGAAGCTTTCTTT. Complete variable domain (other parts from reference TRBV11-2 and TRBJ1-1): EAGVAQSPRYKIIEKRQSVAFWCNPISGHATLYWYQQILGQGPKLLIQFQNNGVVDDSQLPKDRFSAERLKGVDSTLKIQPAKLEDSAVYLCASSLERQSSEAFFGQGTRLTVV.

This clonotype has just a few counts. This chain links TRBV7-6 with TRBJ2-2, with TRBD2 matching 7 bases. This CDR3 has 13 residues. The V gene end was trimmed by 6 bases and the J gene end by 5 bases; junction bases not matched to a gene: 3. From germline, CDR1 is SGHVS and CDR2 FNYEAQ. In DNA, the CDR3 is TGTGCCAGCAGGCAAGCGGGAACCGGGGAGCTGTTTTTT. Its translation: CASRQAGTGELFF.

V is TRBV27 and J is TRBJ1-3; D may be TRBD1 (6 bases). The CDR3 spans 13 residues. Germline V gives CDR1 MNHEY, CDR2 SMNVEV (reference sequence). Between the trimmed V and J ends, which lost 6 bases and 4 bases, there was a span of 10 bases. As DNA, the CDR3 is TGTGCCAGCAGACAGGGAGCAGGAAACACCATATATTTT. Translation gives CASRQGAGNTIYF.